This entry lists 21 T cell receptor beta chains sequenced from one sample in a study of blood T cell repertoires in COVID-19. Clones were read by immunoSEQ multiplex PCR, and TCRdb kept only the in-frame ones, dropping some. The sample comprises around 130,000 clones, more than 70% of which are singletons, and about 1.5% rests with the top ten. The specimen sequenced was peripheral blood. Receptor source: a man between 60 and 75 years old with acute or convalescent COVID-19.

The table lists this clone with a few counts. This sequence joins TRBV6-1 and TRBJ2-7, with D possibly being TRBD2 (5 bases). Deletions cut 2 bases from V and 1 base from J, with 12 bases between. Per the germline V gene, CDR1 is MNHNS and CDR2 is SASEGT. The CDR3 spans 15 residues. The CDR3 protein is CASSESGGGSYEQYF. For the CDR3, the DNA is TGTGCCAGCAGTGAATCAGGAGGAGGATCCTACGAGCAGTACTTC.

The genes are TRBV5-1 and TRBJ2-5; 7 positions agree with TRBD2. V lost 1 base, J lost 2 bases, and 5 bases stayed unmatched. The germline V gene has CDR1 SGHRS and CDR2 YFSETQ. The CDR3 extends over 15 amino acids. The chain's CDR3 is CASSLMRERQETQYF. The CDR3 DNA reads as TGCGCCAGCAGCTTGATGCGGGAGCGGCAAGAGACCCAGTACTTC.

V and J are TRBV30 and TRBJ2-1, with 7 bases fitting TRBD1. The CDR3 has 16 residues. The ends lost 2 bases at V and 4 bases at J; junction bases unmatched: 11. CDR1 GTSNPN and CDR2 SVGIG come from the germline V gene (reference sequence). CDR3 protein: CAWSRVGTVIYNEQFF. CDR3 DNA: TGTGCCTGGAGTAGGGTCGGGACAGTGATTTACAATGAGCAGTTCTTC.

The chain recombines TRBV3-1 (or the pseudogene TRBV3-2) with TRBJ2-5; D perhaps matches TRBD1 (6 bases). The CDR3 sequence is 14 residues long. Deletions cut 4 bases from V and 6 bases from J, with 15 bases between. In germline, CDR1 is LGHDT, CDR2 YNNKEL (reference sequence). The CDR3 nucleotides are TGTGCCAGCAGCCCTCGGCAGGGGCCTAAGACCCAGTACTTC. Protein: CASSPRQGPKTQYF.

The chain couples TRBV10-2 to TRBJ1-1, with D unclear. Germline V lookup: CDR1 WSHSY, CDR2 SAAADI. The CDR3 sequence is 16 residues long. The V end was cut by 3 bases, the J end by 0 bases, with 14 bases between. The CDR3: CASSDGVGVMNTEAFF. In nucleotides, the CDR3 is TGCGCCAGCAGTGACGGGGTAGGCGTTATGAACACTGAAGCTTTCTTT.

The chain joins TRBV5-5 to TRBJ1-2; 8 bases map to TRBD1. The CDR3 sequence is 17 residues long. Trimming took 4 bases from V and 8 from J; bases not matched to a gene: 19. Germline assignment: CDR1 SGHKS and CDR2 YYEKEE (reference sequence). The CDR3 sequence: CASSPQGARVANGGYTF. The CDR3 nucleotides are TGTGCCAGCAGCCCTCAGGGGGCGCGAGTAGCTAATGGGGGCTACACCTTC.

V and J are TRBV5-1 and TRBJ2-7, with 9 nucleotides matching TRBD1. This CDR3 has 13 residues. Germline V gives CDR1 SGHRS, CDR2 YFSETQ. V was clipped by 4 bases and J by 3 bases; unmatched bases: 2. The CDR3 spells CASSGTGNYEQYF. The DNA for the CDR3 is TGCGCCAGCAGCGGGACAGGGAACTACGAGCAGTACTTC.

CDR3 sequence (DNA): TGCGCCAGCAGCCAGCGACAGGGTGCCGGGGAGCTGTTTTTT. It specifies CASSQRQGAGELFF. V is TRBV5-1 and J is TRBJ2-2; 7 positions agree with TRBD1. The CDR3 contains 14 residues. J was trimmed by 6 bases and V by 4 bases; bases with no gene match: 6. Per germline, CDR1 SGHRS and CDR2 YFSETQ.

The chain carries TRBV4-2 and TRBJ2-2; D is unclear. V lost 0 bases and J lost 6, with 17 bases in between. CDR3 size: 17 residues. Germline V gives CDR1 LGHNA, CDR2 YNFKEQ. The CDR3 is CASSQEGTLVYPGELFF. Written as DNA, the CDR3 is TGTGCCAGCAGCCAAGAAGGCACCCTAGTGTATCCCGGGGAGCTGTTTTTT.

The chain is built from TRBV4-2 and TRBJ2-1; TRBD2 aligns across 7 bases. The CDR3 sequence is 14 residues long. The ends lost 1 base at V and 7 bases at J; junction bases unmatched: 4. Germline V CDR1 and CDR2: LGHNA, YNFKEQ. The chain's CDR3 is CASSQGAGGNEQFF. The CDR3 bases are TGTGCCAGCAGCCAAGGGGCCGGGGGGAATGAGCAGTTCTTC.

The CDR3 loop reads CASSLEGTGVKNIQYF. The CDR3 bases are TGTGCCAGCAGCTTAGAGGGGACAGGGGTGAAAAACATTCAGTACTTC. J is TRBJ2-4 and V is TRBV7-9; 10 nucleotides align to TRBD1. This CDR3 is built from 16 residues. CDR1 and CDR2 from the germline V gene are SEHNR and FQNEAQ (reference sequence). V shed 1 base, J shed 4 bases, and the junction held 4 bases outside the gene matches.

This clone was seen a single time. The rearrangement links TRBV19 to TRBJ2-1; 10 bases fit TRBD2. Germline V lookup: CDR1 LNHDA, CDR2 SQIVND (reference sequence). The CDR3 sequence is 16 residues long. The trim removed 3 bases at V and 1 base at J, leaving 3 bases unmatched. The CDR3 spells CASSIQAGGSYNEQFF. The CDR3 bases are TGTGCCAGTAGTATTCAAGCGGGAGGGTCCTACAATGAGCAGTTCTTC.

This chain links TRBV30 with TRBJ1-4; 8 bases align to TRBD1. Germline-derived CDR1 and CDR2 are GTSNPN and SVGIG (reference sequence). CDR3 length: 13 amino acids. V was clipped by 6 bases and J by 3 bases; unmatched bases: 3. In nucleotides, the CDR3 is TGTGCCTGCGTGGGACAGGCTAATGAAAAACTGTTTTTT. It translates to CACVGQANEKLFF.

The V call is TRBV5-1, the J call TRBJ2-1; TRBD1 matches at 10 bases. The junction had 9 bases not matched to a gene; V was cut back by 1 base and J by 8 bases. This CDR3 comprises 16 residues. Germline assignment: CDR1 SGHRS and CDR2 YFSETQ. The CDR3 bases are TGCGCCAGCAGCTTGCGTGACAGGGGGCGCGGGGATGAGCAGTTCTTC. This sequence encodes CASSLRDRGRGDEQFF.

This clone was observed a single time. The CDR3 bases are TGTGCCACCAGTGATTTTGGACTAGCGGGGGGCCGGAGCTCCTACAATGAGCAGTTCTTC. This sequence encodes CATSDFGLAGGRSSYNEQFF. V gene TRBV24-1 combines with J gene TRBJ2-1; TRBD2 agrees at 14 bases. Germline V CDR1 and CDR2: KGHDR, SFDVKD. V shed 1 base, J shed 0 bases, and the junction held 7 bases outside the gene matches. The CDR3 has 20 residues.

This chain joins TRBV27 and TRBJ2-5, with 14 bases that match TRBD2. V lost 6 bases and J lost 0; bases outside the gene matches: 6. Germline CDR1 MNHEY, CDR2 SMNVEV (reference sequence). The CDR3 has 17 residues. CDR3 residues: CASRGRLAGGYQETQYF. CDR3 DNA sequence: TGTGCCAGCAGGGGCAGACTAGCGGGGGGGTACCAAGAGACCCAGTACTTC.

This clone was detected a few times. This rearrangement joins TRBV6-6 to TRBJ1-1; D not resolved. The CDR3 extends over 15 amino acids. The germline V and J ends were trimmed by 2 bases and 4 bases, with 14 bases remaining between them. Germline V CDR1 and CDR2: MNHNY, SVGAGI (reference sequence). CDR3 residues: CASSYGSHVTTEAFF. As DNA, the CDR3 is TGTGCCAGCAGTTACGGGAGCCATGTCACCACTGAAGCTTTCTTT.

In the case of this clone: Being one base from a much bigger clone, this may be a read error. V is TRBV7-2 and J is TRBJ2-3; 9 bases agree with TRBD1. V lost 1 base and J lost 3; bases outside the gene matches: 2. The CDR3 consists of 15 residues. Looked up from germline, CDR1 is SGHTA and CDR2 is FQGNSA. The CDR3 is CASSLDRGQTDTQYF. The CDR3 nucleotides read TGTGCCAGCAGCTTAGACAGGGGGCAAACAGATACGCAGTATTTT.

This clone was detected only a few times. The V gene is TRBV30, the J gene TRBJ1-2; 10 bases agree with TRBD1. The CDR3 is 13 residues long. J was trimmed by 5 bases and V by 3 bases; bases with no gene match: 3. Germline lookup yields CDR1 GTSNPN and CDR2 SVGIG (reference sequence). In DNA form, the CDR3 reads TGTGCCTGGAGACAGGGACAGGGGTATGGCTACACCTTC. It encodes CAWRQGQGYGYTF.

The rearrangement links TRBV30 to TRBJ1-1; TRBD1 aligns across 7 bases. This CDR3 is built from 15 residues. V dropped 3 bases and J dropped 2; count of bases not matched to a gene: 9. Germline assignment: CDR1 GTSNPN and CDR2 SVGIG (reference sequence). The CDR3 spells CAWRTTGVKNTEAFF. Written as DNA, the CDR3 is TGTGCCTGGAGAACAACAGGGGTAAAAAACACTGAAGCTTTCTTT.

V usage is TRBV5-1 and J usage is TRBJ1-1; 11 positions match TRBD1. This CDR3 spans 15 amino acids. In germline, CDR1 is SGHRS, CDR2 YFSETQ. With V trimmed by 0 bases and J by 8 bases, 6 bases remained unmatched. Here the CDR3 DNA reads TGCGCCAGCAGCTTGGCAGGGACAGGGGGTATAGAAGCTTTCTTT. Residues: CASSLAGTGGIEAFF.